This T cell receptor beta chain was sequenced during a study of tumor and adjacent non-tumor tissue in lung cancer. As for the study in general: Stage I to III disease affected 10 men and about 5 women aged roughly 31 to 85. Around 4.5 million productive TCRbeta reads were obtained per sample on average. Study-level points and caveats: Significantly higher TCR diversity was found in tumor than normal lung.

RNA was extracted from bulk tissue without any cell sorting. As for this clonotype: The antigen remains undetermined. This clone may be a read error of a much larger clone one base away.

Germline loops: CDR1 DFQATT, CDR2 SNEGSKA (reference sequence). Between the trimmed V and J ends, which lost 5 bases and 7 bases, there was a span of 14 bases. The CDR3 spans 12 residues. TCRbeta libraries were built with three rounds of nested PCR, modified from ARM-PCR. TCRdb re-called the multiplex PCR reads with MiXCR, one entry per CDR3 protein. The sample lists 220,000 or so distinct CDR3 sequences, 71% occurring once. The chain uses TRBV20-1 and TRBJ1-1; D is possibly TRBD1 (6 bases). The receptor's source is a man aged 55 to 70 with non-small cell lung cancer. The sample comprised lung tumor tissue. CDR3 sequence (DNA): TGCAGTGCTGCTCTCAGGGGAAATGAAGCTTTCTTT. Its protein is CSAALRGNEAFF.